This is a list of T cell receptor beta chains from one sample in a study of blood T cell repertoires in COVID-19. Generated by immunoSEQ multiplex PCR, the TCRdb table keeps only in-frame clones and is missing some. The sample holds 150,000 to 200,000 clones, 81% seen once. The sequenced material came from PBMCs or T cells enriched from blood (not recorded which). These receptors originate from a woman aged 35 to 49 with acute COVID-19. CDR3s include the opening cysteine and the closing phenylalanine or tryptophan. The D gene is left open where the match is weak. Expanded clones are given a class, and other clones once, few, many or no size at all.

CASSLRAAGETQYF	TGTGCCAGCAGCTTGCGGGCAGCAGGGGAGACCCAGTACTTC	NA	TRBV5-4	TRBJ2-5	NA
CASSPDRVGNTEAFF	TGTGCCAGCAGCCCCGACAGGGTAGGGAACACTGAAGCTTTCTTT	few	TRBV7-8	TRBJ1-1	TRBD1
CASSPGVRGNTEAFF	TGTGCCAGCAGTCCAGGGGTCAGGGGGAACACTGAAGCTTTCTTT	NA	TRBV27	TRBJ1-1	NA
CASSLGSPADNEQFF	TGTGCCAGCTCACTCGGGAGTCCGGCCGACAATGAGCAGTTCTTC	NA	TRBV18	TRBJ2-1	NA
CASSLAPGGTDTQYF	TGTGCCAGCAGCTTAGCGCCCGGAGGGACAGATACGCAGTATTTT	NA	TRBV7-9	TRBJ2-3	NA
CASSQEWAADYGYTF	TGCGCCAGCAGCCAAGAATGGGCAGCAGACTATGGCTACACCTTC	few	TRBV4-1	TRBJ1-2	NA
CASSMAAGSYEQYF	TGTGCCAGTAGTATGGCGGCCGGCTCCTACGAGCAGTACTTC	NA	TRBV19	TRBJ2-7	NA
CASSIGHVGYTGELFF	TGCGCCAGCAGCATAGGACACGTAGGATACACCGGGGAGCTGTTTTTT	NA	TRBV5-1	TRBJ2-2	NA
CASSLEVSYGYTF	TGCGCCAGCAGCTTGGAAGTGAGCTATGGCTACACCTTC	NA	TRBV5-1	TRBJ1-2	NA
CASSLPGYGYTF	TGTGCCAGCAGCCTTCCGGGCTATGGCTACACCTTC	NA	TRBV25-1	TRBJ1-2	NA
CASSYLAGGPNEQYF	TGTGCCAGCAGCTATCTAGCGGGAGGGCCTAACGAGCAGTACTTC	NA	TRBV7-9	TRBJ2-7	TRBD2
CASSFQVLRGQETQYF	TGTGCCAGCAGCTTTCAGGTCCTGAGGGGGCAAGAGACCCAGTACTTC	once	TRBV11-2	TRBJ2-5	NA
CASSPGQAVGQPQHF	TGTGCCAGCAGCCCTGGACAGGCTGTAGGACAGCCCCAGCATTTT	NA	TRBV2	TRBJ1-5	TRBD1
CAISQGQGNTEAFF	TGTGCCATCAGTCAGGGACAGGGTAACACTGAAGCTTTCTTT	NA	TRBV10-3	TRBJ1-1	TRBD1
CASSLELAGGLGANVLTF	TGCGCCAGCAGCTTGGAGCTAGCGGGGGGCCTGGGGGCCAACGTCCTGACTTTC	NA	TRBV5-1	TRBJ2-6	TRBD2
CASSPTTSGRAVNEQFF	TGTGCCAGCTCACCAACGACTAGCGGGAGGGCCGTCAATGAGCAGTTCTTC	few	TRBV18	TRBJ2-1	TRBD2
CASRLTGGNEQFF	TGTGCCAGCAGATTAACGGGGGGTAATGAGCAGTTCTTC	NA	TRBV12-3/TRBV12-4	TRBJ2-1	TRBD2
CASSGGQYSNQPQHF	TGTGCCAGCAGTGGTGGTCAGTATAGCAATCAGCCCCAGCATTTT	NA	TRBV2	TRBJ1-5	NA
CASSLQISGNTIYF	TGTGCCAGCAGCCTACAGATCTCTGGAAACACCATATATTTT	many	TRBV7-2	TRBJ1-3	NA
CASSDRTGSGNTIYF	TGTGCCAGCAGCGATAGGACAGGGTCTGGAAACACCATATATTTT	NA	TRBV9	TRBJ1-3	TRBD1
CASSQEPGQGAWGYTF	TGTGCCAGCAGCCAAGAGCCGGGACAGGGGGCTTGGGGCTACACCTTC	NA	TRBV4-2	TRBJ1-2	TRBD1
CASSLAPSYEQYF	TGCGCCAGCAGCTTGGCTCCGTCCTACGAGCAGTACTTC	NA	TRBV5-1	TRBJ2-7	NA
CASSLGQGNSPLHF	TGCGCCAGCAGCTTAGGACAGGGGAATTCACCCCTCCACTTT	NA	TRBV5-1	TRBJ1-6	TRBD1
CASTGTSGTSSGELFF	TGTGCCAGCACCGGGACTAGCGGGACGTCCAGCGGGGAGCTGTTTTTT	NA	TRBV2	TRBJ2-2	TRBD2
CASSTDRGYGYTF	TGTGCCAGCAGCACCGACAGGGGCTATGGCTACACCTTC	few	TRBV7-8	TRBJ1-2	TRBD1
CASSLRQGAYEQYF	TGCGCCAGCAGCTTGAGACAGGGGGCTTACGAGCAGTACTTC	NA	TRBV5-1	TRBJ2-7	TRBD1
CASSPTGGYGNTIYF	TGTGCCAGCAGCCCGACAGGGGGCTATGGAAACACCATATATTTT	NA	TRBV5-6	TRBJ1-3	TRBD1